Presented here are 11 T cell receptor beta chains from one specimen sequenced in a study of shared clonotypes between healthy human individuals. The assay was immunoSEQ multiplex PCR, and TCRdb's table has in-frame clones only and misses some. The sample lists some 1,900,000 clones; over 85% were seen once. Terminally differentiated effector memory CD45RA+ cells were excluded from the naive CD8 cells, which were CD45RO-negative and positively selected for CCR7. The sequenced sample was naive CD8+ T cells sorted from blood. Every receptor here comes from a man aged 18 to 29 in good health.

A note on this clone: In the same sample, other DNA sequences code for this CDR3. The rearrangement links TRBV5-1 to TRBJ2-2; D call uncertain. Germline CDR1 is SGHRS and CDR2 is YFSETQ. The CDR3 is 14 residues long. Trimming removed 0 bases at V and 5 bases at J, with 8 bases between. CDR3 sequence: CASSLDLGTGELFF. The CDR3 DNA is TGCGCCAGCAGCTTGGATCTCGGGACCGGGGAGCTGTTTTTT.

The chain joins TRBV2 to TRBJ2-5; TRBD2 might be the D (6 bases). V shed 9 bases and J shed 2 bases, with 16 bases lying between them. Germline lookup yields CDR1 SNHLY and CDR2 FYNNEI. CDR3 length equals 14 residues. In DNA, the CDR3 is TGTGCCAGAACTTCGCGGGGCGGGCAAGAGACCCAGTACTTC. Amino acids: CARTSRGGQETQYF.

The CDR3 nucleotides read TGTGCCACCAGTGAAGGGGGAGACTACGAGCAGTACTTC. The encoded protein is CATSEGGDYEQYF. The chain combines TRBV15 with TRBJ2-7; D possibly corresponds to TRBD1 (6 bases). Trimming left V 6 bases short and J 3 bases short, with 12 bases between. The germline V gene encodes CDR1 LNHNV and CDR2 YYDKDF (reference sequence). The CDR3 has 13 amino acids.

The V call is TRBV25-1, the J call TRBJ2-5, with unresolved D. The V gene lost 3 bases and the J gene lost 2 bases, with 10 bases spanning the gap. Germline CDR1 is MGHDK and CDR2 is SYGVNS. The CDR3 is 14 amino acids. As DNA, the CDR3 is TGTGCCAGCAGTGATATAACCTTACAAGAGACCCAGTACTTC. It codes for CASSDITLQETQYF.

This clone was detected once. The chain recombines TRBV21-1 with TRBJ2-7; the table calls TRBD2, which could not be checked here. TRBV21-1 is a pseudogene. The CDR3 sequence is 15 residues long. Written as DNA, the CDR3 is TGTGCCAGCAGCAAAGAAGCGTGGCAGCCATACGAGCAGTACTTC. Protein sequence: CASSKEAWQPYEQYF.

With respect to this clone: One end of the junction is discordant with germline, which a read error may explain. CDR3 sequence: CSGRLADEQFF. CDR3 in DNA: TGCAGTGGTAGACTAGCCGATGAGCAGTTCTTC. The V call is TRBV20-1, the J call TRBJ2-1; 7 nucleotides line up with TRBD2. CDR1 and CDR2 from the germline V gene are DFQATT and SNEGSKA (reference sequence). This CDR3 contains 11 residues.

The genes are TRBV12-5 and TRBJ2-1; no firm D call. Germline lookup yields CDR1 LGHNT and CDR2 FRNRAP. The V end lost 7 bases, the J end lost 2 bases, and 15 bases lay between the germline ends. The CDR3 has 15 amino acids. CDR3 DNA: TGTGCTAGTGAACCGGCCGCGACGACCTACAATGAGCAGTTCTTC. It encodes CASEPAATTYNEQFF.

The chain joins TRBV5-1 to TRBJ2-1; D not certain. The CDR3 extends over 11 amino acids. Trimming pared 4 bases from V and 9 bases from J, leaving 8 bases between. Germline-derived CDR1 and CDR2 are SGHRS and YFSETQ. The CDR3, as DNA: TGCGCCAGCAGCGTGGTGGGTGAGCAGTTCTTC. Translation: CASSVVGEQFF.

The chain is built from TRBV19 and TRBJ1-5; the D gene is possibly TRBD1 (6 bases). Germline CDR1 is LNHDA and CDR2 is SQIVND (reference sequence). The CDR3 is made up of 15 amino acids. Trimming shortened V by 5 bases and J by 2 bases, and 13 bases separated the two germline ends. Here the CDR3 reads CASSEQGYGNQPQHF. CDR3 coding DNA: TGTGCCAGTAGTGAACAGGGATATGGCAATCAGCCCCAGCATTTT. Using reference TRBV19 and TRBJ1-5 for the parts outside the CDR3, the full variable domain is DGGITQSPKYLFRKEGQNVTLSCEQNLNHDAMYWYRQDPGQGLRLIYYSQIVNDFQKGDIAEGYSVSREKKESFPLTVTSAQKNPTAFYLCASSEQGYGNQPQHFGDGTRLSIL.

The chain employs TRBV11-2 and TRBJ2-7, with a tentative D call TRBD2 (5 bases). This CDR3 region has 13 residues. Germline V gene sequence: CDR1 SGHAT, CDR2 FQNNGV. V lost 3 bases and J lost 6, with 12 bases in between. The CDR3 DNA follows: TGTGCCAGCAGCTTTAATTCAGAGGGCGAGCAGTACTTC. It codes for CASSFNSEGEQYF.

As concerns this clone: Germline is not matched at one junction end, which may reflect a read error. The chain links TRBV7-2 to TRBJ2-7; D is perhaps TRBD2 (6 bases). Germline assignment: CDR1 SGHTA and CDR2 FQGNSA. CDR3 length: 16 amino acids. Here the CDR3 reads CASTLGAGSLAYEQYF. The DNA for the CDR3 is TGTGCCAGCACCTTAGGGGCGGGATCCCTCGCCTACGAGCAGTACTTC. The entire variable domain, with the rest obtained from reference TRBV7-2 and TRBJ2-7, is as follows: GAGVSQSPSNKVTEKGKDVELRCDPISGHTALYWYRQSLGQGLEFLIYFQGNSAPDKSGLPSDRFSAERTGGSVSTLTIQRTQQEDSAVYLCASTLGAGSLAYEQYFGPGTRLTVT.